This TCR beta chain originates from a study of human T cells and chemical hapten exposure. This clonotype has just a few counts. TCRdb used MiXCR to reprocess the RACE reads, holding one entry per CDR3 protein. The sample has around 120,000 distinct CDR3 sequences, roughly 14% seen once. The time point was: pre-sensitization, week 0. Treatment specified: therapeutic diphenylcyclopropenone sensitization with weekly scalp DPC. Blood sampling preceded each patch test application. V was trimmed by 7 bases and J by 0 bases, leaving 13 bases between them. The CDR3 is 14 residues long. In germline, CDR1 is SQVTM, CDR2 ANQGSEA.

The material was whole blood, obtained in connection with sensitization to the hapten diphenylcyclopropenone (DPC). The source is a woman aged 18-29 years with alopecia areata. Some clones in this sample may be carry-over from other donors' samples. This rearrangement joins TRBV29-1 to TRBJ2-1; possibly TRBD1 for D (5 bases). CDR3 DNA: TGCAGCGCTAGAGACAGAAACTCCTACAATGAGCAGTTCTTC. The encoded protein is CSARDRNSYNEQFF.